This TCR beta chain was retrieved from a study of blood T cell repertoires in COVID-19. Repertoires were generated with immunoSEQ multiplex PCR, while TCRdb's copy carries only in-frame clones and drops some. Among 130,000 to 150,000 clones listed, around 90% were seen once. The CDR3 totals 14 residues. Trimming removed 3 bases from V and 8 bases from J, with 17 bases in between. Germline CDR1 MDHEN, CDR2 SYDVKM. Categorization into cohorts depended on clinical history that participants reported. Exposed participants came across a COVID-19 case within 2 weeks before study entry. This clone came up once.

V usage is TRBV28 and J usage is TRBJ2-7, with D perhaps TRBD2 (6 bases). This sequence was found in a woman aged 40 to 55 who had been exposed to COVID-19. The sample taken for sequencing was PBMCs or T cells enriched from blood (not recorded which). The CDR3 nucleotides are TGTGCCAGCAGTTTCGGCGGGGACCGGGGGAAGCAGTACTTC. Its translation is CASSFGGDRGKQYF.